This TCR beta chain appears in the sequencing data of a study of identifying expanded T cells in peripheral blood. The germline V gene has CDR1 MNHEY and CDR2 SVGAGI. The V end was cut by 6 bases, the J end by 7 bases, with 19 bases between. There are 14 residues in the CDR3. Method: immunoSEQ multiplex PCR; TCRdb's copy keeps in-frame clones and lacks some. Of about 90,000 clones listed, approximately 86% were seen once; the top ten hold roughly 5.3%. Sequencing used blood. This chain connects TRBV6-5 to TRBJ2-7; the D gene is possibly TRBD2 (5 bases). This TCR was recovered from a person aged 18 to 69 in good health. CDR3: CASSPGTRRQEQYF. Written as DNA, the CDR3 is TGTGCCAGCAGCCCGGGAACACGACGGCAAGAGCAGTACTTC.